This is a list of T cell receptor beta chains from one sample in a study of shared T cell receptors in the human thymus. Assay: immunoSEQ multiplex PCR; the TCRdb copy retains only in-frame clones and omits some. The profile covers approximately 490,000 clones, with about 84% appearing a single time and about 0.013% taken by the ten largest. These data were also filed under a second study, of human thymus T cells.

Sequenced: thymocytes. All receptors come from a boy in the first two years of life with a congenital heart defect. CDR3s include the opening cysteine and the closing phenylalanine or tryptophan. D genes are given only for firm matches.

V gene: TRBV11-2; D gene: TRBD2; CDR3 protein: CASSSRLAGVSGANVLTF
V gene: TRBV18; D gene: NA; CDR3 protein: CASSRSPEGNEQYF
V gene: TRBV5-4; D gene: NA; CDR3 protein: CASSLDGGKTQETQYF
V gene: TRBV7-9; D gene: NA; CDR3 protein: CASSPRVPRRQETQYF
V gene: TRBV19; D gene: TRBD2; CDR3 protein: CASIPNSGTSSHEQFF
V gene: TRBV6-1; D gene: TRBD2; CDR3 protein: CASSEPFTSAGELFF
V gene: TRBV5-1; D gene: TRBD1; CDR3 protein: CASSPGQGNEKLFF
V gene: TRBV5-4; D gene: NA; CDR3 protein: CASSFGRGVSDTQYF
V gene: TRBV29-1; D gene: NA; CDR3 protein: CSVEGHPQGNEQYF
V gene: TRBV30; D gene: NA; CDR3 protein: CAWNGETTLRNEQFF
V gene: TRBV6-5; D gene: NA; CDR3 protein: CASRDKITYEQYF
V gene: TRBV6-4; D gene: TRBD1; CDR3 protein: CASNPGQGMETQYF
V gene: TRBV2; D gene: NA; CDR3 protein: CASSSTGKGDTF
V gene: TRBV15; D gene: TRBD2; CDR3 protein: CATSRDLAGVRGPSTDTQYF
V gene: TRBV2; D gene: NA; CDR3 protein: CASGLEGLTSYEQYF
V gene: TRBV28; D gene: NA; CDR3 protein: CASTSLGTGRYEQYF
V gene: TRBV2; D gene: NA; CDR3 protein: CASRRPSGSNTEAFF
V gene: TRBV19; D gene: TRBD1; CDR3 protein: CATAGTGDTEAFF
V gene: TRBV27; D gene: TRBD1; CDR3 protein: CASSPVKGGRRGEKLFF
V gene: TRBV29-1; D gene: NA; CDR3 protein: CSVVEGLGQDGSYEQYF
V gene: TRBV4-1; D gene: NA; CDR3 protein: CASSQWGLLGAGNEQFF
V gene: TRBV29-1; D gene: TRBD1; CDR3 protein: CSVVPAGGNDYEQYF
V gene: TRBV7-9; D gene: TRBD1; CDR3 protein: CATSEGATPDTQYF